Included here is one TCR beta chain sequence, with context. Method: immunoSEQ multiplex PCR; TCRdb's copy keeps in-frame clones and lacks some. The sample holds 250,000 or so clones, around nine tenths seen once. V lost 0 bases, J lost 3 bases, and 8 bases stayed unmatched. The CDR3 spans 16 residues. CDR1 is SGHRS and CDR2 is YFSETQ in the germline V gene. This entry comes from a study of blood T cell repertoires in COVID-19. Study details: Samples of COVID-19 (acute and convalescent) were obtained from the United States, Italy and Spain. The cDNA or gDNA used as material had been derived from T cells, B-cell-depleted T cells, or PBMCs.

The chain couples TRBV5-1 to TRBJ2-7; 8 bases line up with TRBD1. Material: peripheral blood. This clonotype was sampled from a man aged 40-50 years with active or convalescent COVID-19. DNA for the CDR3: TGCGCCAGCAGCTTGGGCAAGACAGGGGAGATCTACGAGCAGTACTTC. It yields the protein CASSLGKTGEIYEQYF.